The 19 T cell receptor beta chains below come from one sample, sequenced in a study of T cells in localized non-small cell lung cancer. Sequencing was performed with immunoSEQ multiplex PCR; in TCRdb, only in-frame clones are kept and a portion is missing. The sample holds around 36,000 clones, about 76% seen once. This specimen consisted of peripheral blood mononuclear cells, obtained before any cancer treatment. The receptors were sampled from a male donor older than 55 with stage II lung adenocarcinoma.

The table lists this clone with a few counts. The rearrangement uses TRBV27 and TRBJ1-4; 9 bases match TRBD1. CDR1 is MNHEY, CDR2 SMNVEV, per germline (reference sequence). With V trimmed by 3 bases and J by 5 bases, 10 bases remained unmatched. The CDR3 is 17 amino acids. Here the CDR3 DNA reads TGTGCCAGCAGTTTGCCCGCCTACAGGGGGCAGAATGAAAAACTGTTTTTT. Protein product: CASSLPAYRGQNEKLFF.

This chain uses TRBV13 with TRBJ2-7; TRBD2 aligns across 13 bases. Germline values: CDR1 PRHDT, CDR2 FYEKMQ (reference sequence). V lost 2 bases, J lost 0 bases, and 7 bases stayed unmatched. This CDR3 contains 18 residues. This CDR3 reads CASSLRLAGGGGSYEQYF. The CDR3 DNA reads TGTGCCAGCAGCTTAAGACTAGCGGGAGGAGGGGGCTCCTACGAGCAGTACTTC.

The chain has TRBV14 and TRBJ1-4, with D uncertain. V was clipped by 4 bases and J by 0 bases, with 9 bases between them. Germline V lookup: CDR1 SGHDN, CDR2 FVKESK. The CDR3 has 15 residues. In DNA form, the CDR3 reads TGTGCCAGCAGCCTACTCACCTCAACTAATGAAAAACTGTTTTTT. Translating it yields CASSLLTSTNEKLFF.

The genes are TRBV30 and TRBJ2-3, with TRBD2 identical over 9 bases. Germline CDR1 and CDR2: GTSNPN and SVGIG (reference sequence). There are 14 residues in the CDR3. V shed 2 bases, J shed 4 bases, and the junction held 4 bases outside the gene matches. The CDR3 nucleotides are TGTGCCTGGAGTCTGGCGGGAGGGGCAGATACGCAGTATTTT. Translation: CAWSLAGGADTQYF.

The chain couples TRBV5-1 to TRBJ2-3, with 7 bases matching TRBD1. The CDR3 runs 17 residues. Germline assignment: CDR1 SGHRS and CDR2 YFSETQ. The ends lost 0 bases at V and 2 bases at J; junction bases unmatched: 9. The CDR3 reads CASSLGFDRAVTDTQYF. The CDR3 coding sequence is TGCGCCAGCAGCTTGGGATTCGACAGGGCGGTCACAGATACGCAGTATTTT.

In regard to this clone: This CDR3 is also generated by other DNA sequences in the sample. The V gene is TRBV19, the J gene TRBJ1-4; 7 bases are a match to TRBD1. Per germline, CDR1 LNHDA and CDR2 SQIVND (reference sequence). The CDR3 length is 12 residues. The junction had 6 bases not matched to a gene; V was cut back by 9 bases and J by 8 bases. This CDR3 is CASGTAKEKLFF. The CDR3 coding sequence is TGTGCCAGCGGGACAGCCAAAGAAAAACTGTTTTTT.

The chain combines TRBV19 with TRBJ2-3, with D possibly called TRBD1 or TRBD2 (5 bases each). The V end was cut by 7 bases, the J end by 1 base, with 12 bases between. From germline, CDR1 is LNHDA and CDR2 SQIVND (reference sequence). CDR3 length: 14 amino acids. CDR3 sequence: CASKKLGGTDTQYF. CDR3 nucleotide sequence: TGTGCCAGTAAAAAACTGGGGGGCACAGATACGCAGTATTTT.

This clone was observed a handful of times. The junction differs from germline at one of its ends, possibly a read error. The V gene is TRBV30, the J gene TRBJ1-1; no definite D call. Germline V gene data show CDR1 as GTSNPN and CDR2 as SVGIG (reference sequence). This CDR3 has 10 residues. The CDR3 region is CAWSNSEAFF. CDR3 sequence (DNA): TGTGCCTGGAGTAACAGTGAAGCTTTCTTT.

The CDR3 DNA reads TGTGCCAGCAGCTTGTTACCAGGGGGTATCGGGGGCGAGCAGTACTTC. Residues: CASSLLPGGIGGEQYF. This chain joins TRBV5-6 and TRBJ2-7, with a possible D match to TRBD1 (7 bases). V was trimmed by 1 base and J by 6 bases, leaving 20 bases between them. The CDR3 spans 16 residues. Per germline, CDR1 SGHDT and CDR2 YYEEEE.

The CDR3 DNA reads as TGCGCCAGCGGTGGGAACACCATATATTTT. It translates to CASGGNTIYF. V usage is TRBV5-1 and J usage is TRBJ1-3; no firm D call. The germline gives CDR1 SGHRS, CDR2 YFSETQ. Trimming took off 7 bases at V and 7 bases at J, with 6 bases between the two ends. The CDR3 has 10 amino acids. The entire variable domain, with the rest obtained from reference TRBV5-1 and TRBJ1-3, is as follows: KAGVTQTPRYLIKTRGQQVTLSCSPISGHRSVSWYQQTPGQGLQFLFEYFSETQRNKGNFPGRFSGRQFSNSRSEMNVSTLELGDSALYLCASGGNTIYFGEGSWLTVV.

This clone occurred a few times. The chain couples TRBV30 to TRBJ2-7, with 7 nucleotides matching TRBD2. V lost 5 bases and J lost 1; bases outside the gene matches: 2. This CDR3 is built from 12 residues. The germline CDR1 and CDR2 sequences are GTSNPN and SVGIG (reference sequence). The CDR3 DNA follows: TGTGCCTGGGGGACTACTTCCTACGAGCAGTACTTC. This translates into CAWGTTSYEQYF.

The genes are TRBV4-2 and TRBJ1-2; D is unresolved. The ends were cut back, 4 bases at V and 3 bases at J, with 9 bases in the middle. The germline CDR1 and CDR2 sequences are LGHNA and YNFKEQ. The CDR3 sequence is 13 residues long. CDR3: CASSPGSDYGYTF. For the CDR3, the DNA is TGTGCCAGCAGCCCGGGATCGGACTATGGCTACACCTTC.

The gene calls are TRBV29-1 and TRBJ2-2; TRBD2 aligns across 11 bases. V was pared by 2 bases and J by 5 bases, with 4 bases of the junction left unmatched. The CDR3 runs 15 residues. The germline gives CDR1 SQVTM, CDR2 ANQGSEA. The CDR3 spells CSVEHGTSGTGELFF. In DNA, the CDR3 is TGCAGCGTTGAACACGGGACTAGCGGAACCGGGGAGCTGTTTTTT.

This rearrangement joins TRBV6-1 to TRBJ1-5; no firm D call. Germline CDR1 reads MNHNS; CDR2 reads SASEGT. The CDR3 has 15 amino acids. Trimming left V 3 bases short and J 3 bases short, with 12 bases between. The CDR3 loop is CASSDLTGLNQPQHF. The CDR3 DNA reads TGTGCCAGCAGTGACCTCACCGGACTCAATCAGCCCCAGCATTTT.

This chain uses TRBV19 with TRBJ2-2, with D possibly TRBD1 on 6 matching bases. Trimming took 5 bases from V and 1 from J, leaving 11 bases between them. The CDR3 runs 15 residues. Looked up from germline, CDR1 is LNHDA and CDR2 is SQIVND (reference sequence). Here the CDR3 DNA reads TGTGCCAGTAGTTGGACAGAACTGAACACCGGGGAGCTGTTTTTT. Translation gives CASSWTELNTGELFF.

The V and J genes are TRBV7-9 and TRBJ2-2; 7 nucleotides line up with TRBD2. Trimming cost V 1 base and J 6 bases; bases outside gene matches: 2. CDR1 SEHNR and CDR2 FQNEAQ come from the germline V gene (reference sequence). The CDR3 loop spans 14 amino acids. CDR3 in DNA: TGTGCCAGCAGCTTAGGAGGGAGGGCCGGGGAGCTGTTTTTT. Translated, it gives CASSLGGRAGELFF.

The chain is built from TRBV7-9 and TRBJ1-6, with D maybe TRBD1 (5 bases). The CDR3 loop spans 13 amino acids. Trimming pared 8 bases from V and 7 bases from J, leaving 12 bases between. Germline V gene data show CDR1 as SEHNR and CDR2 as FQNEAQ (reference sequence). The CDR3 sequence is CASQGKINSPLHF. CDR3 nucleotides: TGTGCCAGCCAGGGTAAAATCAATTCACCCCTCCACTTT.

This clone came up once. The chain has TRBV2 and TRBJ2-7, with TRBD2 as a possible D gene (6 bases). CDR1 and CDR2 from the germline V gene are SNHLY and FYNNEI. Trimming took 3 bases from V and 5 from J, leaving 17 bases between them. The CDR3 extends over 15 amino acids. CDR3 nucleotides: TGTGCCAGCAGTGATCGGGGGTCCCGGGTAAACGAGCAGTACTTC. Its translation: CASSDRGSRVNEQYF.

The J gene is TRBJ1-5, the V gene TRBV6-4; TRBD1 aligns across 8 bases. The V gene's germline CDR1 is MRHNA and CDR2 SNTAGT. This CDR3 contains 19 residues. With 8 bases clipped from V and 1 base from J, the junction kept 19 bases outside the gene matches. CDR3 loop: CASLNPRTGKFESNQPQHF. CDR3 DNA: TGTGCCAGCCTCAACCCCAGGACAGGGAAATTTGAAAGCAATCAGCCCCAGCATTTT.